This T cell receptor (beta chain) was recovered during a study of CD8+CD57+ T cells in acquired aplastic anemia (dated by TCRdb to the late 2010s). About the full investigation: A mean of about 3.2 ug of DNA, ranging from roughly 0.19 to 27.4 ug, was extracted from sorted CD4+ and CD8+ cells. Healthy donor samples averaged approximately 9.8 million reads for CD4+ and fewer than 12 million for CD8+ cells.

Genomic DNA was used as template for profiling of TCR beta VDJ combinations and CDR3 sequences. An Illumina HiSeq 2000 was used for TCR repertoire sequencing. The study's own analysis went as follows. Repertoire assessment relied on Simpson's diversity index, CDR3 size and DJ length profiles, and TRBV/TRBJ rearrangement plots. Whichever DNA sequence was most abundant in the deep sequencing data was defined as the immunodominant clone. CDR3 amino acid sequences were checked for sharing across subjects and were also compared against the VDJdb database and published repertoires. TCRdb reprocessing: public reads trimmed at Q25 with fastp, clones called with MiXCR, in-frame beta chains kept. Each entry is one CDR3 protein sequence, shown with its most common DNA and genes. Here the V and J calls rest on TCRdb's processing, not on the authors' analysis. The sample table records tens of thousands of distinct CDR3 sequences; about half of these occur just once. Of the sample, around 63% is held by the ten largest clones.

On the study overall, not on this receptor specifically: CD8+ Simpson's diversity did not differ significantly between patients and healthy controls (P=0.060). Around 28 CD8+ CDR3 sequences were found to be shared between patients and controls, but these sequences appeared to be highly expressed in patients and within the immunodominant clones of the patients.

In the study, sorted CD4+ and CD8+ blood T cells from patients with severe aplastic anemia and from healthy subjects underwent deep sequencing of TCR repertoires. Ficoll-Paque density gradient centrifugation was used to isolate peripheral blood mononuclear cells. Before DNA was extracted, CD4+ and CD8+ T cells were sorted using either FACS or magnetic beads. In regard to this clonotype: Its recognized antigen is unknown. There are no base qualities to consult, and no much larger clone falls within one base.

This clonotype was sampled from a human donor in good health, serving as a control. Sequencing was performed on sorted CD4+, CD8+, or CD8+CD57+ T cells (not recorded which) from PBMCs.

The nucleotide sequence is TGCGCCAGCAGTGAAAGCGGGGAGCTGTTTTTT. It translates to CASSESGELFF. Here the chain combines TRBV10-1 and TRBJ2-2; the D gene identity is not certain. The CDR3 runs 11 residues from the cysteine to the phenylalanine. Only the CDR3 DNA stays, 33 bases, in frame from base 1. In the germline V gene (reference sequence), CDR1 corresponds to WNHNN and CDR2 to SYGVQD. The germline ends are 3 bases apart after V is trimmed by 3 bases and J by 7 bases.